What follows are 8 T cell receptor beta chains derived from one specimen sequenced in a study of monozygotic twins with inflammatory bowel disease. TCRdb re-called the 5' RACE reads; one entry per CDR3 protein, DNA not given. The table lists 310,000 or so distinct CDR3 sequences, with roughly 2% in the top ten. What was sequenced was blood. All receptors derive from a human donor with ulcerative colitis or Crohn's disease, or a healthy co-twin of an affected twin (not recorded which).

The rearrangement joins TRBV11-2 to TRBJ2-2. The CDR3 spans 11 residues. In germline, CDR1 is SGHAT, CDR2 FQNNGV. CDR3 in amino acids: CPSSSTGELFF.

The chain carries TRBV5-1 and TRBJ1-1; lacking DNA, the TRBD1 call made by TCRdb goes unchecked. CDR1 is SGHRS, CDR2 YFSETQ, per germline. This CDR3 spans 15 amino acids. The CDR3 sequence is CASSLQPTRGTEAFF.

V is TRBV7-2 and J is TRBJ1-6. In germline, CDR1 is SGHTA, CDR2 FQGNSA. This CDR3 has 17 residues. CDR3 sequence reads: CASSWRFEVGDHSPLHF. The full variable domain, completed using reference TRBV7-2 and TRBJ1-6, is GAGVSQSPSNKVTEKGKDVELRCDPISGHTALYWYRQSLGQGLEFLIYFQGNSAPDKSGLPSDRFSAERTGGSVSTLTIQRTQQEDSAVYLCASSWRFEVGDHSPLHFGNGTRLTVT.

V gene TRBV15 combines with J gene TRBJ2-2. There are 14 residues in the CDR3. The germline gives CDR1 LNHNV, CDR2 YYDKDF (reference sequence). CDR3 protein: CATSRDLGVGELFF.

The V and J genes are TRBV5-8 and TRBJ1-4; TCRdb designates TRBD1, a call that cannot be tested without DNA. CDR1 is SGHTS, CDR2 YDEGEE, per germline. The CDR3 has 15 amino acids. The CDR3 loop is CASSSGQALNEKLFF.

The rearrangement joins TRBV5-1 to TRBJ2-4; TCRdb's assignment of TRBD2 cannot be checked, as there is no DNA. This CDR3 is 18 amino acids long. Germline loops: CDR1 SGHRS, CDR2 YFSETQ. CDR3 amino acids: CASSSGLAGGLAKNIQYF.

This rearrangement joins TRBV24-1 to TRBJ1-1; no DNA is available, so the TRBD1 call from TCRdb remains unchecked. There are 14 residues in the CDR3. Germline CDR1 is KGHDR and CDR2 is SFDVKD. The CDR3 here is CATSDSGRRGEAFF.

The chain employs TRBV3-1 and TRBJ1-2; no DNA is available, so the TRBD1 call from TCRdb remains unchecked. Germline lookup yields CDR1 LGHDT and CDR2 YNNKEL (reference sequence). This CDR3 is 14 amino acids long. The CDR3: CASSQDLRGGGYTF.